This T cell receptor (beta chain) stems from a study of blood T cell repertoires in COVID-19 (dated by TCRdb to 2018 to 2020). About the full investigation: Samples covering the acute and convalescent phases of COVID-19 were provided by collaborators in the United States, Italy and Spain. The material from the prospective study consisted of cDNA or gDNA derived from T cells, B-cell-depleted T cells, or PBMCs. Deeply sampled blood TCRbeta repertoires from subjects exposed to, actively infected with, or recovered from COVID-19 were included in the dataset. The repertoires were made available in a free public database intended to serve as a resource for research on the immune response to SARS-CoV-2. The samples were drawn from two sources: the first 160 participants of the ongoing ImmuneRACE study, and 1,000 to 1,500 subjects contributed by 6 global collaborators. The sample metadata nearly always contained a de-identified subject ID, COVID-19 status, age in years and sex. Where available, HLA class I and class II types were taken from metadata supplied by the sample provider and were not determined by assay-based typing.

To note about this clone: Its binding antigen is unknown. Base qualities were left out, and no much larger clone turns up one base away.

Another Seattle source contributed samples from volunteer blood donors who had recovered from COVID-19. Whole blood was collected in K2EDTA tubes by collaborating institutions according to the institutions' own protocols. For TCRbeta analysis, collaborator samples were shipped as frozen whole blood, as isolated PBMCs, or as DNA extracted from either sample type. Beyond this particular receptor, the publication reports: Clinical and demographic metadata were provided uncurated, with the amount varying by source and participant.

TCRbeta CDR3 regions were amplified from genomic DNA by means of the immunoSEQ Assay, a bias-controlled multiplex PCR. The paper's processing steps were these. Nucleated cell counts per sample were estimated from amplification of reference gene primers within the assay. To quantify the absolute abundance of each unique TCRbeta CDR3 rearrangement, sequence reads were collapsed and filtered. For each sample, productive Simpson clonality was calculated as the square root of Simpson's diversity index across productive rearrangements. TCRdb stores this immuneACCESS table with in-frame sequences only. Part of the clones is absent; in the studies checked, under half of the shortfall reflects unresolved V genes, and no reason is known for the rest. V, J and clone size were drawn from that table, and D and trimming were deduced from the DNA. The sample table records 200,000 to 300,000 clones; about 88% of these occur just once. The ten largest make up roughly 4% of the sample.

CDR1 and CDR2 are read off the germline V gene as SNHLY and FYNNEI. V and J lose 5 bases and 6 bases, and a span of 11 bases separates them. Including the terminal cysteine and phenylalanine, the CDR3 comprises 14 residues. Only the CDR3 region is kept as DNA, spanning 42 bases read in frame from base 1. The sequenced material came from peripheral blood. This sequence uses TRBV2 and TRBJ1-6, with a weak D call of TRBD1 (6 bases match). The sequence was collected from a man aged 60 to 75 who had recovered from COVID-19. The CDR3 protein is CASSSDRTNSPLHF. The DNA reads as follows: TGTGCCAGCAGTTCGGACAGAACTAATTCACCCCTCCACTTT.